These 23 T cell receptor beta chains were sequenced from one sample in a study of blood T cells in healthy people across ages. The authors ran a second PCR of about 6 to 11 cycles using a sample-barcoded 5' primer and a J-beta primer mix. TCRdb itself ran the 5' RACE reads through MiXCR, one entry per CDR3 protein. The repertoire consists of around 800,000 distinct CDR3 sequences, with 46% occurring once and the leading ten covering 15% to 20%. Sequenced input: blood. These TCRs come from a man older than 75 in good health.

As to this clonotype: This may be a read error, as it is one base from a much larger clone. CDR3 sequence (DNA): TGTGCCAGCAGCAAAGCGGGGATCTACGAGCGGTACTTC. Translated, it gives CASSKAGIYERYF. The rearrangement uses TRBV21-1 and TRBJ2-7. TRBV21-1 is an annotated pseudogene. There are 13 residues in the CDR3.

This clonotype appeared a few times. V and J are TRBV7-3 and TRBJ2-1; weak D call: TRBD2 (6 bases). Looked up from germline, CDR1 is SGHTA and CDR2 is FQGTGA. V lost 0 bases, J lost 7 bases, and 13 bases lay in between. The CDR3 is 15 amino acids. The CDR3 DNA reads as TGTGCCAGCAGCTTAACGGGGGGTAGGGAAAATGAGCAGTTCTTC. This sequence encodes CASSLTGGRENEQFF.

The chain uses TRBV4-2 and TRBJ2-7; maybe TRBD2 (6 bases). The CDR3 runs to 14 residues. Trimming took 1 base from V and 7 from J, leaving 14 bases between them. Per the germline V gene, CDR1 is LGHNA and CDR2 is YNFKEQ. The CDR3 loop is CASSQVGGVREQYF. DNA for the CDR3: TGTGCCAGCAGCCAAGTGGGGGGAGTTCGAGAGCAGTACTTC.

This clonotype was detected only a few times. The chain links TRBV7-9 to TRBJ2-5; 9 bases fit TRBD1. Germline V gene data show CDR1 as SEHNR and CDR2 as FQNEAQ (reference sequence). The CDR3 is made up of 14 amino acids. V lost 5 bases, J lost 4 bases, and 5 bases stayed unmatched. In DNA form, the CDR3 reads TGTGCCAGCAGCCAAACAGGGGGCTTAGAGACCCAGTACTTC. Its protein is CASSQTGGLETQYF.

This clonotype was counted a few times. The chain uses TRBV20-1 and TRBJ2-1; maybe TRBD1 (5 bases). The germline gives CDR1 DFQATT, CDR2 SNEGSKA (reference sequence). The V gene lost 3 bases and the J gene lost 9 bases, with 24 bases spanning the gap. This CDR3 is built from 16 residues. The CDR3 DNA reads TGCAGTGCTAGTCCGTACGGACCCAGTCCAAGGGGTGAGCAGTTCTTC. Amino acids: CSASPYGPSPRGEQFF.

The chain carries TRBV20-1 and TRBJ2-1; tentative D call: TRBD2 (6 bases). Germline V gene data show CDR1 as DFQATT and CDR2 as SNEGSKA (reference sequence). CDR3 length equals 13 residues. V was clipped by 2 bases and J by 15 bases, with 20 bases between them. The CDR3 spells CSARRGLQLGLFF. The CDR3 DNA sequence: TGCAGTGCTAGAAGGGGACTCCAATTAGGTCTGTTCTTC.

This clonotype showed up just once. The junction and the germline gene differ at one end; a read error may be behind it. The chain recombines TRBV3-1 with TRBJ2-1; D is unresolved. Germline lookup yields CDR1 LGHDT and CDR2 YNNKEL (reference sequence). The CDR3 is 12 amino acids. CDR3 residues: CASSQVNNEEFF. The CDR3 nucleotides read TGTGCCAGCAGCCAAGTCAACAATGAGGAGTTCTTC.

The chain links TRBV20-1 to TRBJ1-2; 9 nucleotides agree with TRBD1. This CDR3 has 21 residues. The germline V gene has CDR1 DFQATT and CDR2 SNEGSKA (reference sequence). After removal of 3 bases from V and 1 base from J, the junction contained 24 bases not matched to a gene. The CDR3 nucleotides read TGCAGTGCTAGGGGGGTGGTCCGACAGGGGGAGACTAAGGACAGTAACTATGGCTACACCTTC. Protein product: CSARGVVRQGETKDSNYGYTF.

This clonotype was observed many times. The chain combines TRBV29-1 with TRBJ2-7, with 11 bases that match TRBD2. There are 13 residues in the CDR3. The V gene's germline CDR1 is SQVTM and CDR2 ANQGSEA. J was trimmed by 4 bases and V by 2 bases; bases with no gene match: 1. CDR3 residues: CSVETSGRYEQYF. CDR3 in DNA: TGCAGCGTTGAAACTAGCGGGAGATACGAGCAGTACTTC.

This sequence joins TRBV7-2 and TRBJ1-1, with 7 bases identical to TRBD1. Trimming took 5 bases from V and 1 from J; bases not matched to a gene: 7. Germline CDR1 SGHTA, CDR2 FQGNSA. This CDR3 is built from 15 residues. The CDR3 sequence: CASSTQTGRNTEAFF. CDR3 bases: TGTGCCAGCAGCACCCAGACAGGGAGGAACACTGAAGCTTTCTTT.

The chain carries TRBV5-1 and TRBJ1-2; the match to TRBD1 covers 12 bases. V gave up 2 bases and J gave up 8 bases; unmatched junction bases: 7. The CDR3 covers 15 residues. Per the germline V gene, CDR1 is SGHRS and CDR2 is YFSETQ. CDR3 region: CASSFWGQGAEGYTF. DNA of the CDR3: TGCGCCAGCAGCTTTTGGGGACAGGGGGCGGAAGGCTACACCTTC.

V gene TRBV14 combines with J gene TRBJ1-5; a weak D match, TRBD1 (6 bases). With 3 bases removed from V and 6 bases from J, the gap between germline ends came to 9 bases. The CDR3 consists of 13 residues. CDR1 and CDR2 (germline): SGHDN, FVKESK. The CDR3 DNA is TGTGCCAGCAGCCAGAACAGGGCTCAGCCCCAGCATTTT. Amino acids: CASSQNRAQPQHF. The whole variable domain, filled in from reference TRBV14 and TRBJ1-5, reads EAGVTQFPSHSVIEKGQTVTLRCDPISGHDNLYWYRRVMGKEIKFLLHFVKESKQDESGMPNNRFLAERTGGTYSTLKVQPAELEDSGVYFCASSQNRAQPQHFGDGTRLSIL.

The chain is built from TRBV7-2 and TRBJ2-7; D not resolved. The better agreement between TRBJ2-5 and the DNA end casts doubt on the J call. Germline CDR1 and CDR2: SGHTA and FQGNSA. The CDR3 has 11 amino acids. The CDR3 here is CASTFSETQYF. The DNA of the CDR3 is TGTGCCAGCACCTTTTCGGAGACCCAGTACTTC.

V is TRBV7-8 and J is TRBJ2-3, with 10 bases aligning to TRBD2. The trim removed 5 bases at V and 3 bases at J, leaving 8 bases unmatched. The germline gives CDR1 SGHVS, CDR2 FQNEAQ. The CDR3 contains 16 residues. The CDR3 region is CASSRRLAGSTDTQYF. The CDR3 coding sequence is TGTGCCAGCAGCAGGCGACTAGCGGGCTCAACAGATACGCAGTATTTT.

This clonotype was recorded a few times. CDR3 in amino acids: CATRGTGGSNTGELFF. The CDR3 DNA reads as TGTGCCACCAGGGGGACAGGGGGATCGAACACCGGGGAGCTGTTTTTT. J is TRBJ2-2 and V is TRBV10-3; TRBD1 matches at 11 bases. The CDR3 has 16 amino acids. Trimming took 10 bases from V and 0 from J; bases not matched to a gene: 7. CDR1 ENHRY and CDR2 SYGVKD come from the germline V gene.

In the case of this clonotype: Germline and junction disagree at one end, which may indicate a read error. The chain is built from TRBV7-2 and TRBJ2-1; the D gene is possibly TRBD2 (5 bases). In germline, CDR1 is SGHTA, CDR2 FQGNSA. The CDR3 totals 14 residues. The CDR3 protein is CASSPDWSSNEQFF. Here the CDR3 DNA reads TGTGCCAGCAGCCCGGACTGGTCCTCCAATGAGCAGTTCTTC.

The rearrangement joins TRBV27 to TRBJ1-1; possibly TRBD1 for D (6 bases). In germline, CDR1 is MNHEY, CDR2 SMNVEV (reference sequence). Trimming shortened V by 5 bases and J by 8 bases, and 12 bases separated the two germline ends. The CDR3 has 12 amino acids. The CDR3 sequence is CASSTQGLEAFF. CDR3 nucleotide sequence: TGTGCCAGCAGTACACAGGGACTCGAAGCTTTCTTT.

In regard to this clonotype: A read error may explain this, as a much larger clone is one base away. V is TRBV11-3 and J is TRBJ2-1; the D gene is possibly TRBD1 (6 bases). The CDR3 has 14 residues. CDR1 is SGHNT and CDR2 is YENEEA in the germline V gene. DNA for the CDR3: TGTGCCAGCAGCTTGGACAGCTCCTACGATGAGCAGTTCTTC. Protein product: CASSLDSSYDEQFF.

CDR3 DNA: TGCAGTGCTAGAGTAGGGGCTAGCGGACAAGAGACCCAGTACTTC. Amino acid sequence: CSARVGASGQETQYF. This chain links TRBV20-1 with TRBJ2-5; 7 bases match TRBD2. The J segment lost 2 bases and the V segment lost 1 base, leaving 7 bases of the junction unmatched. The CDR3 is 15 residues long. Germline CDR1 reads DFQATT; CDR2 reads SNEGSKA (reference sequence).

The chain combines TRBV25-1 with TRBJ2-3; the D is unclear. CDR1 is MGHDK, CDR2 SYGVNS, per germline. The length of the CDR3 is 9 residues. CDR3 region: CGVLDTQYF. The CDR3 DNA is TGTGGGGTCCTGGATACGCAGTATTTT.

DNA of the CDR3: TGTGCCAGCTCACCACCGGGCAGCCTGAACACTGAAGCTTTCTTT. It encodes CASSPPGSLNTEAFF. The chain uses TRBV18 and TRBJ1-1; no clear D gene. V dropped 0 bases and J dropped 0 bases, with 8 bases sitting between them. The germline V gene encodes CDR1 KGHSH and CDR2 LQKENI. The CDR3 extends over 15 amino acids.

This clonotype was counted only a few times. A much larger clone lies a single base off, so this may be a read error. The chain is built from TRBV7-8 and TRBJ1-6; D gene ambiguous. Trimming left V 1 base short and J 4 bases short, with 8 bases between. CDR1 is SGHVS and CDR2 is FQNEAQ in the germline V gene. The CDR3 loop spans 15 amino acids. The CDR3 DNA is TGTGCCAGCAGCTTAGGGGCAGGTTATAATTCACCCCTCCACTTT. Encoded protein: CASSLGAGYNSPLHF.

The chain uses TRBV24-1 and TRBJ2-1; TRBD1 aligns across 8 bases. Trimming removed 4 bases from V and 5 bases from J; junction bases left unmatched: 6. The CDR3 is made up of 15 amino acids. In germline, CDR1 is KGHDR, CDR2 SFDVKD. The CDR3 loop is CATSEGRGLNNEQFF. The CDR3 DNA reads TGTGCCACCAGTGAGGGCAGGGGGCTGAACAATGAGCAGTTCTTC.